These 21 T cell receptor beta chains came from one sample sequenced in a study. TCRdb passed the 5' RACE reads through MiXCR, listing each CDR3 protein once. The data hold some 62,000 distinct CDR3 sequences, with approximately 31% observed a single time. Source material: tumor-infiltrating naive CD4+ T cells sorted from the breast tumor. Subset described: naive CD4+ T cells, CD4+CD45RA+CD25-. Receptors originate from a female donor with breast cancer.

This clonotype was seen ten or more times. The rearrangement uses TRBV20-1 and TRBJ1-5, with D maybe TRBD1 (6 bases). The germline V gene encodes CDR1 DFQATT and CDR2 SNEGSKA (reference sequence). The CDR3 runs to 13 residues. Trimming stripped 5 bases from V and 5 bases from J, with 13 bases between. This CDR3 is CSAEGGVYQPQHF. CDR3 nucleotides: TGCAGTGCTGAGGGGGGAGTTTATCAGCCCCAGCATTTT.

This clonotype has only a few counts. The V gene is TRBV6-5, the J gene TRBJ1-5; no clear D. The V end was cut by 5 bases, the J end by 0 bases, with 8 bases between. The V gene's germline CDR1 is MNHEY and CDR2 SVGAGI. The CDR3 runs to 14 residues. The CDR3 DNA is TGTGCCAGCAGTGCTACGGATAGCAATCAGCCCCAGCATTTT. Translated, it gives CASSATDSNQPQHF.

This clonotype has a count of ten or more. CDR3 in DNA: TGCAGTGCTAGAGAGGGACTAGCGGGAGGAGTTCGGGAGACCCAGTACTTC. Its translation is CSAREGLAGGVRETQYF. The rearrangement uses TRBV20-1 and TRBJ2-5; 15 nucleotides match TRBD2. J lost 5 bases, V lost 0 bases, and 7 bases had no gene match. CDR3 length equals 17 residues. Germline V lookup: CDR1 DFQATT, CDR2 SNEGSKA (reference sequence).

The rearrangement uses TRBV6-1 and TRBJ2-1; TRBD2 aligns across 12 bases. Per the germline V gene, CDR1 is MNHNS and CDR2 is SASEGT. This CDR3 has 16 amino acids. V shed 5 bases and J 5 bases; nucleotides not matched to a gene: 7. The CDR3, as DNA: TGTGCCAGCAGTTTATCACTAGCGGGAGGTAACAATGAGCAGTTCTTC. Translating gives CASSLSLAGGNNEQFF.

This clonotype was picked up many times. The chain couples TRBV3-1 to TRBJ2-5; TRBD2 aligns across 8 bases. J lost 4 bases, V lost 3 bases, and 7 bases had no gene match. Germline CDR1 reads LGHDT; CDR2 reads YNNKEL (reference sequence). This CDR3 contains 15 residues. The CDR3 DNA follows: TGTGCCAGCAGCCATAATAGCGGGGTCGGAGAGACCCAGTACTTC. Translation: CASSHNSGVGETQYF.

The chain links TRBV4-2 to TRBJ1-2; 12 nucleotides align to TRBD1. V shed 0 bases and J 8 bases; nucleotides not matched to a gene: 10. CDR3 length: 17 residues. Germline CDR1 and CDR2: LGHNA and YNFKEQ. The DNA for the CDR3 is TGTGCCAGCAGCCAAGATTGGGGGGACAGGGGGCGCGGAGGCTACACCTTC. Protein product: CASSQDWGDRGRGGYTF.

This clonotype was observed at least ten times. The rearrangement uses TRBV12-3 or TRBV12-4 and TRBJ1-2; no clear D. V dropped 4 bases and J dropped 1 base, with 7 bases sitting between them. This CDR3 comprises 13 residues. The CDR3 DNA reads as TGTGCCAGCAGTTCCTTGGTTAACTATGGCTACACCTTC. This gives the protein CASSSLVNYGYTF.

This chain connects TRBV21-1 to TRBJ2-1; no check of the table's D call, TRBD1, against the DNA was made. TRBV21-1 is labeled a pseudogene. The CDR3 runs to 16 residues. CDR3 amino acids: CASSNGETGSGDEQFF. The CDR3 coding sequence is TGTGCCAGCAGCAATGGTGAGACAGGGTCCGGCGATGAGCAGTTCTTC.

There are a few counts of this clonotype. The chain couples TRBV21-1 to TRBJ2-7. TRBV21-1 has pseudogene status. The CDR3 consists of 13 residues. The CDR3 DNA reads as TGTGCCACCACGGCAGATAAAACCTACGAGCAGTACTTC. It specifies CATTADKTYEQYF.

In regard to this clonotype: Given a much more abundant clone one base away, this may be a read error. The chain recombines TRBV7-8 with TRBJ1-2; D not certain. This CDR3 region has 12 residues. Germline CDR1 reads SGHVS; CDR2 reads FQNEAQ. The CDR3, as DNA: TGTGCCTGCAGCGCAGCAGAGGGAGGCTACACCTTC. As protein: CACSAAEGGYTF.

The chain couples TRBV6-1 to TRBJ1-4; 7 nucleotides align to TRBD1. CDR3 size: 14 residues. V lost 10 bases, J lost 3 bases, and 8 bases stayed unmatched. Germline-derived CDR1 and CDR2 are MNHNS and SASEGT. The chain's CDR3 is CATKPGTANEKLFF. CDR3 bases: TGTGCCACCAAGCCCGGGACAGCTAATGAAAAACTGTTTTTT.

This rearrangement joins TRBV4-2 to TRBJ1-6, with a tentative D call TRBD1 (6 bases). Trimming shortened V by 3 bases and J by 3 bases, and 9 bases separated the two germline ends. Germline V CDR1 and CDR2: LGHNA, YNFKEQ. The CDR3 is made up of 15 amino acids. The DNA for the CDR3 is TGTGCCAGCAGCCAGGGGGCCGTCTATAATTCACCCCTCCACTTT. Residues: CASSQGAVYNSPLHF.

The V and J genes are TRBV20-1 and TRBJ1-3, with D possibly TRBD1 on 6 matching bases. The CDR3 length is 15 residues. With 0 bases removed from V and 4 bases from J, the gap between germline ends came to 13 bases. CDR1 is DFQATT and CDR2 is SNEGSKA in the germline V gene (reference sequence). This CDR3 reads CSARDPTGTGNTIYF. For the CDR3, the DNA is TGCAGTGCTAGAGATCCCACCGGGACAGGAAACACCATATATTTT.

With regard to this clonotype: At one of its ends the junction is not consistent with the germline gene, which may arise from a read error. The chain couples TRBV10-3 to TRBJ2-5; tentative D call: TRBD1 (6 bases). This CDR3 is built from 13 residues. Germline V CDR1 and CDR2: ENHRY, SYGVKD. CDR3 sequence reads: CAIREGGQETQYF. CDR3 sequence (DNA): TGTGCCATCCGTGAAGGGGGTCAAGAGACCCAGTACTTC.

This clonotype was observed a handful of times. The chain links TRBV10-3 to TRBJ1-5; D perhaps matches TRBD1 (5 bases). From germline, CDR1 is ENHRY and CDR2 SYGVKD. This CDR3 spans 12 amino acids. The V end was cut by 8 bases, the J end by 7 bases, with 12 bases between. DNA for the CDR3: TGTGCCATCCAGGCAGGGAACCAGCCCCAGCATTTT. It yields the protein CAIQAGNQPQHF.

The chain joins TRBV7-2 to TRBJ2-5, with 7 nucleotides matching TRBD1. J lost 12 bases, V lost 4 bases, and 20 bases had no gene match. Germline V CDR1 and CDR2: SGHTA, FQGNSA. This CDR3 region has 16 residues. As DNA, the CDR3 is TGTGCCAGCAGCTCAACAGTGGGACAGTTACATGGGGTGAAGTACTTC. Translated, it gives CASSSTVGQLHGVKYF.

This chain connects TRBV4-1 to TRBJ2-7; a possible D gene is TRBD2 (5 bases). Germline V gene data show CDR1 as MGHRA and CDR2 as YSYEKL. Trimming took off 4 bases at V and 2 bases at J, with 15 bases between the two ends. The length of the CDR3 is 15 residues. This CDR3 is CASSRIGAATYEQYF. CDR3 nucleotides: TGCGCCAGCAGCCGAATAGGAGCGGCCACCTACGAGCAGTACTTC.

The CDR3 DNA follows: TGTGCCAGCAGCCTGGGGACTAGCGGGTCGTTCACCGGGGAGCTGTTTTTT. As protein: CASSLGTSGSFTGELFF. This chain joins TRBV7-6 and TRBJ2-2; 12 bases line up with TRBD2. Trimming took 5 bases from V and 4 from J; bases not matched to a gene: 8. The length of the CDR3 is 17 residues. CDR1 is SGHVS and CDR2 is FNYEAQ in the germline V gene.

CDR3 protein: CSARDVRDPVEQFF. CDR3 nucleotide sequence: TGCAGTGCTAGAGATGTCCGGGACCCGGTTGAGCAGTTCTTC. This rearrangement joins TRBV20-1 to TRBJ2-1; D tentatively reads TRBD1 or TRBD2 (5 bases each). Germline lookup yields CDR1 DFQATT and CDR2 SNEGSKA (reference sequence). This CDR3 has 14 amino acids. The V and J ends lost 0 bases and 9 bases respectively, with 15 bases between them.

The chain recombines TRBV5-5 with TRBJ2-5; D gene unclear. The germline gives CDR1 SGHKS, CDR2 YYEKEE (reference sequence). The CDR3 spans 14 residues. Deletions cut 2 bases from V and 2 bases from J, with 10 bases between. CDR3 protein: CASSFVGTQETQYF. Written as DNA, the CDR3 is TGTGCCAGCAGCTTTGTTGGAACACAAGAGACCCAGTACTTC. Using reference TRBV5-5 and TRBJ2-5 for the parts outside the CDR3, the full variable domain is DAGVTQSPTHLIKTRGQQVTLRCSPISGHKSVSWYQQVLGQGPQFIFQYYEKEERGRGNFPDRFSARQFPNYSSELNVNALLLGDSALYLCASSFVGTQETQYFGPGTRLLVL.

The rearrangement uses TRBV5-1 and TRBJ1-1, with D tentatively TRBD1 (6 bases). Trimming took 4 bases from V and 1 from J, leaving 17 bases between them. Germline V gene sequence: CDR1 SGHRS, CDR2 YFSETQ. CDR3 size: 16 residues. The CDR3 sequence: CASSLEIGTTNTEAFF. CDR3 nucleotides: TGCGCCAGCAGCCTGGAGATCGGGACAACGAACACTGAAGCTTTCTTT.